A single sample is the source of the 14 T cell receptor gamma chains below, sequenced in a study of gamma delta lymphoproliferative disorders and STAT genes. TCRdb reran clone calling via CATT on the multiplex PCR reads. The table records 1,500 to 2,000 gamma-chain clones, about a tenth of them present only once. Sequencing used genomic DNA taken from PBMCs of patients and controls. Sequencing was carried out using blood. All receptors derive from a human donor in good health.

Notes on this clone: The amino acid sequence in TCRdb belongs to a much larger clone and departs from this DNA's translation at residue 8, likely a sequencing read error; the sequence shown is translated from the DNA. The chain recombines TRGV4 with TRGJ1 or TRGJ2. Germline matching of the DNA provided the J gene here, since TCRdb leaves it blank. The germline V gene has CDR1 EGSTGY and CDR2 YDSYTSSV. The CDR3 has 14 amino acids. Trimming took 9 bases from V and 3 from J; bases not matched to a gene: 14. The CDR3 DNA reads TGTGCCACCATTAACCGACAAGCTTATTATAAGAAACTCTTT. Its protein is CATINRQAYYKKLF.

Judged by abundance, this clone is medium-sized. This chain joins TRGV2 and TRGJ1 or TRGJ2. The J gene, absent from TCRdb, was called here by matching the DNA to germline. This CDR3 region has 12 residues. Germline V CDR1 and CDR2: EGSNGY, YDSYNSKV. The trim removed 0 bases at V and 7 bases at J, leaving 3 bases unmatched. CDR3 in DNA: TGTGCCACCTGGGACGGGCGATATAAGAAACTCTTT. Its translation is CATWDGRYKKLF.

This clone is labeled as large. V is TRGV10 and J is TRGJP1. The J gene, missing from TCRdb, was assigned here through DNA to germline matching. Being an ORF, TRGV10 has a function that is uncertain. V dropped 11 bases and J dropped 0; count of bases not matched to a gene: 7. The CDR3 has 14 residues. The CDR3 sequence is CAAETDTTGWFKIF. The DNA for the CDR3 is TGTGCTGCGGAAACAGATACCACTGGTTGGTTCAAGATATTT.

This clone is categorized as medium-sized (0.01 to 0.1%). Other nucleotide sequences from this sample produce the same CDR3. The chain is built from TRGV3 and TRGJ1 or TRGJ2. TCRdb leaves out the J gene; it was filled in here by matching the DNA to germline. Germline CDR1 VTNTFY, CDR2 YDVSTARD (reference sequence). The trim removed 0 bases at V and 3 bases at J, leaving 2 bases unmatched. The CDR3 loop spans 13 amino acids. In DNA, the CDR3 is TGTGCCACCTGGGACAGGCGTTATTATAAGAAACTCTTT. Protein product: CATWDRRYYKKLF.

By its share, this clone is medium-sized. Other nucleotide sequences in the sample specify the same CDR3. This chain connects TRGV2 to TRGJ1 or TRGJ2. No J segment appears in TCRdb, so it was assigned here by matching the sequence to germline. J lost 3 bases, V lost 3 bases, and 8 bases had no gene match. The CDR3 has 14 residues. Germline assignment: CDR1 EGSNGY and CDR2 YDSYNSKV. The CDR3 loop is CATWDSLPYYKKLF. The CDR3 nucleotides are TGTGCCACCTGGGACTCACTTCCTTATTATAAGAAACTCTTT.

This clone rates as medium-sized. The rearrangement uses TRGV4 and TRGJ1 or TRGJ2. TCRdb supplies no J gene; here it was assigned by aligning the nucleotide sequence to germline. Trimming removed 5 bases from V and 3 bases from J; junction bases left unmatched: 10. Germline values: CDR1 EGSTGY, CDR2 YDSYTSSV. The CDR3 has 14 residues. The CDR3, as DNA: TGTGCCACCTGGGTCACCCCTTCTTATTATAAGAAACTCTTT. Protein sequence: CATWVTPSYYKKLF.

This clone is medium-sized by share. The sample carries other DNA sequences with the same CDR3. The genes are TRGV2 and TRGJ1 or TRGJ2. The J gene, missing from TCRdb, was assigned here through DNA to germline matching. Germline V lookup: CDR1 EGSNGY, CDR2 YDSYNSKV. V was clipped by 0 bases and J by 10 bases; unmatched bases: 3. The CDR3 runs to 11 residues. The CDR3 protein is CATWDGRKKLF. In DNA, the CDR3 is TGTGCCACCTGGGACGGGCGGAAGAAACTCTTT.

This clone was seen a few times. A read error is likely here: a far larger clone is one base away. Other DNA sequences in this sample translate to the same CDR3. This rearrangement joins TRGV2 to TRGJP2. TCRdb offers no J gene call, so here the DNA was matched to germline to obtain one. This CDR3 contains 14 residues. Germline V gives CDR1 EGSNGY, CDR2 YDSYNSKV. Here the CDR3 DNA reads TGTGCCACCTGGGGCGCCGGTAGCGATTGGATCAAGACGTTT. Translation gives CATWGAGSDWIKTF.

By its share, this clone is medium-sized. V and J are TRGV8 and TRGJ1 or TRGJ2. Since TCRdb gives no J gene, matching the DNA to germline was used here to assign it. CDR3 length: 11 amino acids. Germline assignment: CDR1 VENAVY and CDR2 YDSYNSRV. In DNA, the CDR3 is TGTGCACAGTGGGAAGGATATAAGAAACTCTTT. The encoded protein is CAQWEGYKKLF.

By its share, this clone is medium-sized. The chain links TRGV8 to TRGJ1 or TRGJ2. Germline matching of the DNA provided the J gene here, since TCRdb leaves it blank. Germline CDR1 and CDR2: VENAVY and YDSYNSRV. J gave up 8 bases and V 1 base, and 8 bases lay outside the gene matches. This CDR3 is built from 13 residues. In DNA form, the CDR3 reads TGTGCCACCTGGGATAGAGGGGGTAATAAGAAACTCTTT. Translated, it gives CATWDRGGNKKLF.

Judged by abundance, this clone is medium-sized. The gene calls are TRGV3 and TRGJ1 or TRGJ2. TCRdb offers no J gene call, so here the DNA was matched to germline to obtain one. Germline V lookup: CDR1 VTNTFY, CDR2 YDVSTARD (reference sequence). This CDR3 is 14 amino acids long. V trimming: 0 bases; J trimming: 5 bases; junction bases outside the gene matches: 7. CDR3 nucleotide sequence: TGTGCCACCTGGGACAGGCTCGGGCATTATAAGAAACTCTTT. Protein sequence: CATWDRLGHYKKLF.

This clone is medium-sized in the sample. The chain's CDR3 is CATWDKYYKKLF. As DNA, the CDR3 is TGTGCCACCTGGGATAAATATTATAAGAAACTCTTT. The chain uses TRGV8 and TRGJ1 or TRGJ2. Assignment of the J gene here rests on matching the DNA to germline, because TCRdb gives none. Germline CDR1 and CDR2: VENAVY and YDSYNSRV. CDR3 length: 12 amino acids. Trimming at V came to 2 bases and at J to 4 bases, leaving 2 bases not matched to a gene.

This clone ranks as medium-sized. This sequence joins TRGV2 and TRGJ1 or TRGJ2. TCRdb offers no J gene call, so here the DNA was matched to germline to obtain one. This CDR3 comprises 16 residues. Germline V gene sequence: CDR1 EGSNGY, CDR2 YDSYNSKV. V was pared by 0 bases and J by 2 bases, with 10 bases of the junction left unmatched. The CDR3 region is CATWDGPLPHYYKKLF. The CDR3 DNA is TGTGCCACCTGGGACGGGCCCCTCCCGCATTATTATAAGAAACTCTTT.

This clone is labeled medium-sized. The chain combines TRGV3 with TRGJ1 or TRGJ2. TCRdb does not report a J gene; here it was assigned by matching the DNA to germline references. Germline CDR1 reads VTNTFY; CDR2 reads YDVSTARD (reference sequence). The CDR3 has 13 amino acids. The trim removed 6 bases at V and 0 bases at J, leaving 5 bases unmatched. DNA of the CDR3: TGTGCCACCTGGCCATGGAATTATTATAAGAAACTCTTT. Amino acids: CATWPWNYYKKLF.